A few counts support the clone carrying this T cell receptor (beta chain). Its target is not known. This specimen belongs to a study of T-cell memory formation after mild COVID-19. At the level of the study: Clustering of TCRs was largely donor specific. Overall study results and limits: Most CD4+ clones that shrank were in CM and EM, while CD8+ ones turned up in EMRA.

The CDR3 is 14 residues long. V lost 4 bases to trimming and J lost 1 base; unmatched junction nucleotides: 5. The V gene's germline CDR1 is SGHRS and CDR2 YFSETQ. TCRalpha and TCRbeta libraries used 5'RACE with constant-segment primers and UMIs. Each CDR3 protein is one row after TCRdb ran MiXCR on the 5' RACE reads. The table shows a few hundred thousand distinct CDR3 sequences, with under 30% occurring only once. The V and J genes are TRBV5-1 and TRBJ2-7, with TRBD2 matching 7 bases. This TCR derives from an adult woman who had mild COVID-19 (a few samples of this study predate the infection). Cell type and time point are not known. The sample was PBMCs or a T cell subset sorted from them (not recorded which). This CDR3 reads CASSPRLASYEQYF. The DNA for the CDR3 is TGCGCCAGCAGCCCCCGACTAGCTTCCTACGAGCAGTACTTC.